The rows below give T cell receptor beta chains drawn from one sample of a study of OX40 agonist ivuxolimab in advanced cancers. The table came from immunoSEQ multiplex PCR; TCRdb's copy has only in-frame clones and leaves some out. The sample has over 75,000 clones, roughly 86% seen once. The starting material was CD4+ or CD8+ T cells sorted from blood, obtained in a trial of the OX40 agonist ivuxolimab. These receptors all come from an adult with an advanced solid tumor such as melanoma, head and neck, liver or kidney cancer. CDR3s include the opening cysteine and the closing phenylalanine or tryptophan. The D gene is left open where the match is weak. Clone size is not always given. Where it is, it says once, few, many or a class for expanded clones.

. | TRBJ1-1 | 14 | TRBV7-9 | TRBD1 | TGTGCCAGCAGCTTAACAGGGGGCGTCACTGAAGCTTTCTTT | CASSLTGGVTEAFF
. | TRBJ2-1 | 15 | TRBV13 | . | TGTGCCAGCAGCTTCCGGACTACCCTTGGAAATGAGCAGTTCTTC | CASSFRTTLGNEQFF
. | TRBJ2-7 | 15 | TRBV27 | . | TGTGCCAGCAGTTTAAAAACGGGAGTTCTTTACGAGCAGTACTTC | CASSLKTGVLYEQYF
. | TRBJ2-1 | 13 | TRBV7-2 | . | TGTGCCAGCAGCCTACCCACTAAGTCTCAGCAGTTCTTC | CASSLPTKSQQFF
. | TRBJ2-2 | 15 | TRBV5-1 | . | TGCGCCAGCAGCTTAGGGGACAAAAACACCGGGGAGCTGTTTTTT | CASSLGDKNTGELFF
. | TRBJ1-2 | 13 | TRBV6-6 | . | TGTGCCAGCAAACGGGACCGAAACTATGGCTACACCTTC | CASKRDRNYGYTF
. | TRBJ1-2 | 15 | TRBV5-1 | . | TGCGCCAGCAGCTTGATCCGGGTGCAAGACTATGGCTACACCTTC | CASSLIRVQDYGYTF
. | TRBJ2-3 | 14 | TRBV11-3 | . | TGTGCCAGCAGTTGGACCCTTAGCACAGATACGCAGTATTTT | CASSWTLSTDTQYF
. | TRBJ1-2 | 18 | TRBV5-6 | . | TGTGCCAGCAGCTTGGCCTCGGGGGTACCCGATGCTAACTATGGCTACACCTTC | CASSLASGVPDANYGYTF
. | TRBJ1-1 | 13 | TRBV5-1 | . | TGCGCCAGCAGCCGACAGTTTAACACTGAAGCTTTCTTT | CASSRQFNTEAFF
. | TRBJ2-1 | 20 | TRBV19 | TRBD2 | TGTGCCAGTAGTACTCCGGGACGCCTGACGAGCGGGAGGGCCTGGAATGAGCAGTTCTTC | CASSTPGRLTSGRAWNEQFF
. | TRBJ2-2 | 16 | TRBV5-5 | TRBD1 | TGTGCCAGCAGCATAAATACAGGGGGCGTAGCCGGGGAGCTGTTTTTT | CASSINTGGVAGELFF
. | TRBJ1-1 | 12 | TRBV6-6 | . | TGTGCCAGCAGCCTTAAGACTACTGAAGCTTTCTTT | CASSLKTTEAFF
. | TRBJ1-4 | 15 | TRBV18 | . | TGTGCCAGCTCACCAGGAGGAAACGGGGAGGAAAAACTGTTTTTT | CASSPGGNGEEKLFF
. | TRBJ2-1 | 15 | TRBV6-5 | . | TGTGCCAGCAGTGGAATGTACAGCTCCTACAATGAGCAGTTCTTC | CASSGMYSSYNEQFF
. | TRBJ2-3 | 15 | TRBV28 | . | TGTGCCAGCAGTTTCTTGGGTACTAGCACAGATACGCAGTATTTT | CASSFLGTSTDTQYF
. | TRBJ1-4 | 15 | TRBV27 | TRBD1 | TGTGCCAGCAGTTTAACCTCCAGGGGGTATGAAAAACTGTTTTTT | CASSLTSRGYEKLFF
. | TRBJ2-1 | 15 | TRBV9 | . | TGTGCCAGCAGCGCCACACACAGGTTATACAATGAGCAGTTCTTC | CASSATHRLYNEQFF
. | TRBJ2-3 | 12 | TRBV7-8 | . | TGTGCCAGCAGCTTAGCGATTGATACGCAGTATTTT | CASSLAIDTQYF
. | TRBJ2-3 | 15 | TRBV11-3 | . | TGTGCCAGCAGCTTAATGGCAGGGGGCACAGATACGCAGTATTTT | CASSLMAGGTDTQYF
. | TRBJ2-7 | 14 | TRBV6-1 | TRBD2 | TGTGCCAGCAGTGTGGGACTAGCGGTGTACGAGCAGTACTTC | CASSVGLAVYEQYF
. | TRBJ2-3 | 15 | TRBV5-5 | . | TGTGCCAGCAGCTTGGCCGACTCTAGCACAGATACGCAGTATTTT | CASSLADSSTDTQYF
. | TRBJ2-7 | 15 | TRBV28 | TRBD2 | TGTGCCAGCAGTTTAAGTCTAGCGGGAGTGGGTGAGCAGTACTTC | CASSLSLAGVGEQYF
. | TRBJ2-5 | 14 | TRBV4-3 | . | TGCGCCAGCAGCCGAACCGGGTCCCAAGAGACCCAGTACTTC | CASSRTGSQETQYF
. | TRBJ1-4 | 14 | TRBV6-5 | . | TGTGCCAGCAGTCCCCGGCTAACTAATGAAAAACTGTTTTTT | CASSPRLTNEKLFF
. | TRBJ1-1 | 16 | TRBV7-9 | TRBD1 | TGTGCCAGCAACAAGGGGGACAGGGGCATGGGGACTGAAGCTTTCTTT | CASNKGDRGMGTEAFF
. | TRBJ1-1 | 14 | TRBV18 | . | TGTGCCAGCTCACCACAAAAAGCGAACACTGAAGCTTTCTTT | CASSPQKANTEAFF
. | TRBJ2-4 | 12 | TRBV5-5 | . | TGTGCCAGCAGCAGAGAGGGAAACATTCAGTACTTC | CASSREGNIQYF
. | TRBJ2-1 | 15 | TRBV11-3 | TRBD2 | TGTGCCAGCAGCTTAGGGGAACTAGCGGGAAGAGAGCAGTTCTTC | CASSLGELAGREQFF
. | TRBJ1-3 | 13 | TRBV2 | . | TGTGCCAGCAGAGGCAGGGTGGGAAACACCATATATTTT | CASRGRVGNTIYF
. | TRBJ1-1 | 12 | TRBV19 | . | TGTGCCAGTAGTGCACAATACACTGAAGCTTTCTTT | CASSAQYTEAFF
. | TRBJ2-7 | 14 | TRBV19 | . | TGTGCCAGTGGGCGGGGCCCGGACTCCTACGAGCAGTACTTC | CASGRGPDSYEQYF
few | TRBJ2-1 | 14 | TRBV19 | . | TGTGCCAGTAGTCAAATCCCTTCCTACAATGAGCAGTTCTTC | CASSQIPSYNEQFF
. | TRBJ2-3 | 14 | TRBV7-9 | . | TGTGCCAGCAGCTTAAGCCTAGAGCTAGATACGCAGTATTTT | CASSLSLELDTQYF
. | TRBJ1-3 | 16 | TRBV11-2 | TRBD1 | TGTGCCAGCAGCTTGACAGGGGGGAACTCTGGAAACACCATATATTTT | CASSLTGGNSGNTIYF
. | TRBJ2-1 | 14 | TRBV29-1 | . | TGCAGCGTTGTACTTCTCAGCTCCTACAATGAGCAGTTCTTC | CSVVLLSSYNEQFF
. | TRBJ2-1 | 14 | TRBV29-1 | TRBD2 | TGCAGCGTAACAGCGGGACTATCCTACAATGAGCAGTTCTTC | CSVTAGLSYNEQFF
. | TRBJ2-5 | 15 | TRBV19 | . | TGTGCCAGTAGTCCAACCATCGGATATGTGGAGACCCAGTACTTC | CASSPTIGYVETQYF
. | TRBJ2-3 | 14 | TRBV19 | . | TGTGCCAGTAGTAGAGGAGGGCAAGTGGATACGCAGTATTTT | CASSRGGQVDTQYF
. | TRBJ2-3 | 13 | TRBV9 | . | TGTGCCAGCAGCGTAGGCGGGACAGATACGCAGTATTTT | CASSVGGTDTQYF
. | TRBJ2-1 | 15 | TRBV30 | TRBD2 | TGTGCCTGGTCTGGGGGGGAGAGCTCCTACAATGAGCAGTTCTTC | CAWSGGESSYNEQFF
. | TRBJ2-1 | 12 | TRBV6-1 | . | TGTGCCAGCACCGAGGTAGCCTATGAGCAGTTCTTC | CASTEVAYEQFF
. | TRBJ2-2 | 15 | TRBV2 | . | TGTGCCAGCCGGGGGGGTCAGGGGGTCTCCGGGGAGCTGTTTTTT | CASRGGQGVSGELFF
. | TRBJ1-1 | 16 | TRBV27 | TRBD1 | TGTGCCAGCAGACGCCAACCGGGACAGTGGAACACTGAAGCTTTCTTT | CASRRQPGQWNTEAFF
. | TRBJ1-2 | 15 | TRBV9 | TRBD1 | TGTGCCAGCAGCCAAAGGACAGGGGGCTACTATGGCTACACCTTC | CASSQRTGGYYGYTF
. | TRBJ2-3 | 13 | TRBV7-8 | . | TGTGCCAGCAGCTTAGAAGATGGTCGTACGCAGTATTTT | CASSLEDGRTQYF
. | TRBJ2-5 | 18 | TRBV4-2 | TRBD2 | TGTGCCAGCAGCTTAGTTCGGACTAGCGGGAGGGCCCGGGAGACCCAGTACTTC | CASSLVRTSGRARETQYF
. | TRBJ2-3 | 16 | TRBV19 | . | TGTGCCAGTAGTATAAAAAGGGACATTCTCACAGATACGCAGTATTTT | CASSIKRDILTDTQYF
. | TRBJ2-3 | 16 | TRBV5-1 | TRBD2 | TGCGCCAGCCGTGAGACCGGGACTAGCGTCACAGATACGCAGTATTTT | CASRETGTSVTDTQYF
. | TRBJ2-7 | 14 | TRBV28 | . | TGTGCCAGCAGTCATGGCGGGGTACCCTACGAGCAGTACTTC | CASSHGGVPYEQYF
. | TRBJ1-1 | 13 | TRBV5-5 | . | TGTGCCAGCAGCTTCGGGACAAGCACTGAAGCTTTCTTT | CASSFGTSTEAFF
. | TRBJ2-2 | 16 | TRBV27 | TRBD2 | TGTGCCAGCAGTTTACAGGGACTAGCAAACACCGGGGAGCTGTTTTTT | CASSLQGLANTGELFF
. | TRBJ2-5 | 15 | TRBV5-1 | TRBD1 | TGCGCCAGCAGCCCCCGACAGGGGATGTGGGAGACCCAGTACTTC | CASSPRQGMWETQYF
. | TRBJ2-1 | 15 | TRBV30 | TRBD2 | TGTGCCTGGAGTAAGGGACTAGCGGGTCACAATGAGCAGTTCTTC | CAWSKGLAGHNEQFF
. | TRBJ2-6 | 16 | TRBV2 | . | TGTGCCAGCAGTGAATTAGGCTCCTCTGGGGCCAACGTCCTGACTTTC | CASSELGSSGANVLTF
. | TRBJ1-2 | 15 | TRBV15 | . | TGTGCCACCAGCAGAGATCGAGGATTTTCTCTTGGCTACACCTTC | CATSRDRGFSLGYTF
. | TRBJ1-4 | 14 | TRBV28 | . | TGTGCCAGCAGTTTAGGAGGGCCTAATGAAAAACTGTTTTTT | CASSLGGPNEKLFF
. | TRBJ2-1 | 15 | TRBV19 | . | TGTGCCAGTAGTTCCGGACAAATACTTATCGATGAGCAGTTCTTC | CASSSGQILIDEQFF